Each of the 17 T cell receptor beta chains below was sequenced from the same sample in a study of cytomegalovirus exposure and HLA in healthy donors. PCR was performed using 60 Vbeta and 13 Jbeta primers. This table comes from immunoSEQ multiplex PCR, and its TCRdb copy is limited to in-frame clones, with some not included. The data hold about 170,000 clones, with about 80% observed a single time. Sequencing input: PBMCs. Every receptor here comes from a woman between 45 and 60 years old in good health and CMV-seronegative.

V is TRBV11-2 and J is TRBJ2-3, with a possible D match to TRBD2 (7 bases). The CDR3 is made up of 16 amino acids. V dropped 3 bases and J dropped 4 bases, with 17 bases sitting between them. Germline V gene data show CDR1 as SGHAT and CDR2 as FQNNGV. Here the CDR3 DNA reads TGTGCCAGCAGCTTTCTAGTAAGGGGGGGCGCAGATACGCAGTATTTT. This gives the protein CASSFLVRGGADTQYF.

The chain has TRBV18 and TRBJ1-1; tentative D call: TRBD1 (5 bases). CDR1 KGHSH and CDR2 LQKENI come from the germline V gene. Trimming left V 1 base short and J 4 bases short, with 10 bases between. There are 14 residues in the CDR3. This CDR3 reads CASSPQGGATEAFF. The CDR3, as DNA: TGTGCCAGCTCACCACAGGGTGGGGCCACTGAAGCTTTCTTT.

V and J are TRBV7-8 and TRBJ2-3; 13 bases line up with TRBD2. V gave up 5 bases and J gave up 5 bases; unmatched junction bases: 13. Germline CDR1 reads SGHVS; CDR2 reads FQNEAQ. This CDR3 comprises 18 residues. The CDR3 sequence is CASSRRTSGGPVVDTQYF. For the CDR3, the DNA is TGTGCCAGCAGCAGAAGGACTAGCGGGGGCCCCGTGGTAGATACGCAGTATTTT.

V usage is TRBV11-2 and J usage is TRBJ1-6, with 7 bases aligning to TRBD1. The CDR3 spans 14 residues. Germline CDR1 and CDR2: SGHAT and FQNNGV. Trimming at V came to 7 bases and at J to 9 bases, leaving 9 bases not matched to a gene. CDR3 nucleotide sequence: TGTGCCAGCACCCAAGACAGGGTGGGTTCACCCCTCCACTTT. Translating it yields CASTQDRVGSPLHF.

The J gene is TRBJ2-2, the V gene TRBV7-2; D gene unclear. The CDR3 sequence is 12 residues long. From germline, CDR1 is SGHTA and CDR2 FQGNSA. Trimming took 3 bases from V and 8 from J, leaving 7 bases between them. CDR3 protein: CASSLRWGELFF. In DNA form, the CDR3 reads TGTGCCAGCAGCTTGAGATGGGGGGAGCTGTTTTTT.

This clone was counted between two and nine times. The chain is built from TRBV4-2 and TRBJ2-7, with D perhaps TRBD2 (5 bases). Germline V CDR1 and CDR2: LGHNA, YNFKEQ. V was cut by 1 base and J by 3 bases, with 16 bases left in between. The CDR3 is 16 residues long. Here the CDR3 reads CASSQVAGVDGYEQYF. The CDR3 region has the DNA TGTGCCAGCAGCCAAGTAGCCGGGGTCGATGGCTACGAGCAGTACTTC.

In nucleotides, the CDR3 is TGTGCCAGCAGTTTAAGAGGGTTTGGTGTCGAGCAGTACTTC. Protein product: CASSLRGFGVEQYF. This sequence joins TRBV28 and TRBJ2-7; D may be TRBD2 (5 bases). Germline-derived CDR1 and CDR2 are MDHEN and SYDVKM. The CDR3 covers 14 residues. Trimming left V 2 bases short and J 6 bases short, with 14 bases between.

V is TRBV14 and J is TRBJ1-1, with D tentatively TRBD1 (5 bases). Trimming left V 4 bases short and J 4 bases short, with 16 bases between. This CDR3 contains 15 residues. Germline assignment: CDR1 SGHDN and CDR2 FVKESK. The chain's CDR3 is CASSRIQGSGTEAFF. CDR3 coding DNA: TGTGCCAGCAGCCGCATTCAGGGAAGTGGCACTGAAGCTTTCTTT.

This rearrangement joins TRBV9 to TRBJ2-7; 8 bases match TRBD1. The CDR3 sequence is 14 residues long. The V segment lost 3 bases and the J segment 3 bases; nucleotides outside the gene matches: 5. Germline CDR1 SGDLS, CDR2 YYNGEE. DNA of the CDR3: TGTGCCAGCAGCGCCTCCGGGACAGGCTACGAGCAGTACTTC. Protein sequence: CASSASGTGYEQYF. Full variable domain (missing parts from reference TRBV9 and TRBJ2-7): DSGVTQTPKHLITATGQRVTLRCSPRSGDLSVYWYQQSLDQGLQFLIQYYNGEERAKGNILERFSAQQFPDLHSELNLSSLELGDSALYFCASSASGTGYEQYFGPGTRLTVT.

V and J are TRBV19 and TRBJ2-6; 8 bases map to TRBD1. This CDR3 comprises 14 residues. The V gene's germline CDR1 is LNHDA and CDR2 SQIVND (reference sequence). Trimming took 9 bases from V and 0 from J; bases not matched to a gene: 1. The CDR3 is CASGQGSGANVLTF. Written as DNA, the CDR3 is TGTGCCAGCGGACAGGGCTCTGGGGCCAACGTCCTGACTTTC. The full variable domain, in which reference TRBV19 and TRBJ2-6 provide the parts outside the CDR3, is DGGITQSPKYLFRKEGQNVTLSCEQNLNHDAMYWYRQDPGQGLRLIYYSQIVNDFQKGDIAEGYSVSREKKESFPLTVTSAQKNPTAFYLCASGQGSGANVLTFGAGSRLTVL.

The chain uses TRBV7-9 and TRBJ2-7, with a weak D call TRBD1 (6 bases). The CDR3 sequence is 14 residues long. Trimming pared 1 base from V and 6 bases from J, leaving 13 bases between. CDR1 and CDR2 (germline): SEHNR, FQNEAQ (reference sequence). CDR3 in amino acids: CASSLVNRGSEQYF. The CDR3 coding sequence is TGTGCCAGCAGCTTAGTAAATAGGGGGTCCGAGCAGTACTTC.

This clone has a handful of counts. The chain has TRBV28 and TRBJ1-1, with D tentatively TRBD1 (5 bases). Germline CDR1 MDHEN, CDR2 SYDVKM. The length of the CDR3 is 14 residues. Trimming stripped 2 bases from V and 8 bases from J, with 15 bases between. The CDR3 loop is CASSLLPAGPEAFF. CDR3 nucleotides: TGTGCCAGCAGTTTACTGCCGGCGGGACCCGAAGCTTTCTTT.

The rearrangement joins TRBV6-1 to TRBJ2-3; 10 positions match TRBD2. CDR3 length: 14 amino acids. Germline loops: CDR1 MNHNS, CDR2 SASEGT. V gave up 8 bases and J gave up 4 bases; unmatched junction bases: 6. DNA of the CDR3: TGTGCCAGCGGGAGCGGGAGGGCCTCAGATACGCAGTATTTT. This gives the protein CASGSGRASDTQYF.

This chain uses TRBV11-2 with TRBJ1-2; TRBD1 aligns across 8 bases. This CDR3 is 15 amino acids long. With V trimmed by 0 bases and J by 4 bases, 4 bases remained unmatched. Germline V CDR1 and CDR2: SGHAT, FQNNGV. The CDR3 loop is CASSLDTGGIYGYTF. Written as DNA, the CDR3 is TGTGCCAGCAGCTTAGACACAGGGGGAATCTATGGCTACACCTTC.

This clone was picked up one time. The chain links TRBV29-1 to TRBJ2-2; 9 bases are a match to TRBD1. In germline, CDR1 is SQVTM, CDR2 ANQGSEA. The CDR3 consists of 14 residues. The junction had 4 bases not matched to a gene; V was cut back by 6 bases and J by 2 bases. CDR3 sequence: CSVTGGPNTGELFF. For the CDR3, the DNA is TGCAGCGTAACAGGGGGCCCTAACACCGGGGAGCTGTTTTTT.

V and J are TRBV11-2 and TRBJ1-2; D gene unclear. The CDR3 runs to 13 residues. The V end lost 2 bases, the J end lost 8 bases, and 12 bases lay between the germline ends. CDR1 and CDR2 from the germline V gene are SGHAT and FQNNGV. CDR3 in amino acids: CASSLRQEEGYTF. CDR3 DNA: TGTGCCAGCAGCTTACGGCAGGAGGAGGGCTACACCTTC.

This clone was seen once. The rearrangement joins TRBV11-3 to TRBJ2-1; D is unresolved. CDR1 and CDR2 from the germline V gene are SGHNT and YENEEA. The CDR3 totals 12 residues. The V and J ends lost 1 base and 10 bases respectively, with 8 bases between them. CDR3 sequence reads: CASSLGATEQFF. CDR3 DNA: TGTGCCAGCAGCTTAGGGGCCACAGAGCAGTTCTTC.